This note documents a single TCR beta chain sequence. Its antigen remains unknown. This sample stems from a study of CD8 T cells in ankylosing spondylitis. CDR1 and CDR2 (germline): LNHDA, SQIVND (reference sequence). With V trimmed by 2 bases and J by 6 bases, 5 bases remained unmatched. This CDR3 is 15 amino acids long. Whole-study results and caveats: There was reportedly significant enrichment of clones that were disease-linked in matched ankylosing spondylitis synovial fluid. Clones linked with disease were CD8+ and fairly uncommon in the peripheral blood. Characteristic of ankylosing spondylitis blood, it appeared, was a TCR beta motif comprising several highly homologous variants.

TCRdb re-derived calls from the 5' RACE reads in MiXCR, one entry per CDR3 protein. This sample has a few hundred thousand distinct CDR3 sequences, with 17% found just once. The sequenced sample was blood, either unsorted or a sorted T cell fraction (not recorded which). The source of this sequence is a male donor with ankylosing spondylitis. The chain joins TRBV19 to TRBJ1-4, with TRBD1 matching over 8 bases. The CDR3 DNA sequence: TGTGCCAGTAGTATAAAGCCAGGGGGCGATGAAAAACTGTTTTTT. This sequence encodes CASSIKPGGDEKLFF. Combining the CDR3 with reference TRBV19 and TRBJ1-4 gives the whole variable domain DGGITQSPKYLFRKEGQNVTLSCEQNLNHDAMYWYRQDPGQGLRLIYYSQIVNDFQKGDIAEGYSVSREKKESFPLTVTSAQKNPTAFYLCASSIKPGGDEKLFFGSGTQLSVL.